Following are 8 T cell receptor beta chains from one sample sequenced in a study of T cells after yellow fever vaccination. TCRdb fed the 5' RACE reads into MiXCR, producing one record per CDR3 protein. Of 400,000 to 450,000 distinct CDR3 sequences listed, approximately 19% were seen once; the top ten hold roughly a sixth. Material: PBMCs, obtained before the yellow fever booster vaccination. Receptors originate from a young man who received the YFV17D yellow fever vaccine.

The chain has TRBV5-1 and TRBJ2-7, with 7 bases that match TRBD2. This CDR3 contains 14 residues. The V and J ends lost 1 base and 5 bases, in that order; junction bases with no gene match: 6. Germline V lookup: CDR1 SGHRS, CDR2 YFSETQ. The CDR3 loop is CASSLNQGGDEQYF. The CDR3 DNA reads TGCGCCAGCAGCTTGAATCAGGGAGGGGACGAGCAGTACTTC.

The V call is TRBV27, the J call TRBJ2-7, with D uncertain. Deletions cut 6 bases from V and 3 bases from J, with 12 bases between. Looked up from germline, CDR1 is MNHEY and CDR2 is SMNVEV (reference sequence). CDR3 size: 13 residues. The CDR3 spells CASSSQTNYEQYF. The CDR3 DNA is TGTGCCAGCAGCTCACAGACCAACTACGAGCAGTACTTC.

The chain is built from TRBV29-1 and TRBJ2-5; 7 bases are shared with TRBD1. The junction had 6 bases not matched to a gene; V was cut back by 3 bases and J by 5 bases. From germline, CDR1 is SQVTM and CDR2 ANQGSEA. The CDR3 is 13 amino acids. CDR3 DNA sequence: TGCAGCGTTGAGTGGACAGGCAGGGAGACCCAGTACTTC. It translates to CSVEWTGRETQYF.

The chain combines TRBV6-2 or TRBV6-3 with TRBJ2-5, with unresolved D. With 2 bases removed from V and 7 bases from J, the gap between germline ends came to 17 bases. The CDR3 contains 15 residues. The germline V gene encodes CDR1 MNHEY and CDR2 SVGEGT. The CDR3 coding sequence is TGTGCCAGCAGTTACGGGCCAAACCTAGGCGGGACCCAGTACTTC. This translates into CASSYGPNLGGTQYF.

This clonotype was recorded a few times. This sequence joins TRBV9 and TRBJ2-2, with 9 positions matching TRBD2. Trimming took 0 bases from V and 4 from J; bases not matched to a gene: 4. Germline CDR1 is SGDLS and CDR2 is YYNGEE. This CDR3 comprises 16 residues. CDR3 in DNA: TGTGCCAGCAGCGTAGCAGCGGGGGGAGTCACCGGGGAGCTGTTTTTT. This encodes CASSVAAGGVTGELFF.

This clonotype occurred many times. V and J are TRBV20-1 and TRBJ2-1; 12 positions agree with TRBD2. The length of the CDR3 is 16 residues. The trim removed 1 base at V and 0 bases at J, leaving 1 base unmatched. CDR1 and CDR2 from the germline V gene are DFQATT and SNEGSKA (reference sequence). The CDR3 sequence: CSARGLAGDSYNEQFF. CDR3 in DNA: TGCAGTGCTAGAGGACTAGCGGGGGACTCCTACAATGAGCAGTTCTTC.

This clonotype was seen more than once but under ten times. The J gene is TRBJ2-5, the V gene TRBV10-3, with TRBD1 matching 8 bases. The CDR3 totals 16 residues. V lost 3 bases to trimming and J lost 3 bases; unmatched junction nucleotides: 9. Germline CDR1 reads ENHRY; CDR2 reads SYGVKD. CDR3 nucleotides: TGTGCCATCAGTGACCTCGGACAGGGAGCGAAAGAGACCCAGTACTTC. Its translation is CAISDLGQGAKETQYF.

In its sample, this clonotype was seen many times. V usage is TRBV5-1 and J usage is TRBJ2-1, with D tentatively TRBD1 (5 bases). This CDR3 comprises 14 residues. V was cut by 1 base and J by 7 bases, with 12 bases left in between. Germline V gene lookup returns CDR1 SGHRS and CDR2 YFSETQ. CDR3 in DNA: TGCGCCAGCAGCTTGACGACAGCCGTTAATGAGCAGTTCTTC. Its protein product is CASSLTTAVNEQFF.